One and the same sample provided the 20 T cell receptor beta chains below, sequenced in a study of shared clonotypes between healthy human individuals. Only in-frame clones appear in the TCRdb table, and some are missing; sequencing was by immunoSEQ multiplex PCR. This sample has roughly 2.1 million clones, with approximately 94% found just once. Naive CD8 isolation took CD45RO-negative cells positively selected for CCR7 and excluded terminally differentiated effector memory CD45RA+ cells. The sequenced sample consisted of naive CD8+ T cells from PBMCs. These receptors were collected from a man between 18 and 29 years old in good health. Some clones in this sample may be carry-over from other donors' samples.

For this clone: Other DNA sequences in this sample translate to the same CDR3. This chain joins TRBV9 and TRBJ2-2; D gene uncertain. There are 12 residues in the CDR3. Germline values: CDR1 SGDLS, CDR2 YYNGEE. V was clipped by 1 base and J by 7 bases, with 5 bases between them. CDR3 DNA: TGTGCCAGCAGCGTAAGGGTCGGGGAGCTGTTTTTT. Its translation: CASSVRVGELFF.

The chain carries TRBV11-3 and TRBJ2-1, with 10 bases aligning to TRBD1. The germline CDR1 and CDR2 sequences are SGHNT and YENEEA. Unmatched junction bases numbered 3, after V lost 5 bases and J lost 2 bases. This CDR3 contains 15 residues. The CDR3 is CASSPGQGAYNEQFF. CDR3 nucleotide sequence: TGTGCCAGCAGCCCCGGACAGGGGGCCTACAATGAGCAGTTCTTC.

The V call is TRBV4-3, the J call TRBJ2-1; 9 bases line up with TRBD2. CDR1 and CDR2 from the germline V gene are LGHNA and YSLEER. Trimming at V came to 1 base and at J to 4 bases, leaving 5 bases not matched to a gene. CDR3 length: 16 residues. The CDR3 protein is CASSQVATSGYNEQFF. The DNA of the CDR3 is TGCGCCAGCAGCCAAGTAGCGACTAGCGGATACAATGAGCAGTTCTTC.

The chain recombines TRBV25-1 with TRBJ1-3; D is perhaps TRBD1 (5 bases). The CDR3 has 17 residues. V was clipped by 6 bases and J by 0 bases, with 18 bases between them. Germline CDR1 is MGHDK and CDR2 is SYGVNS. CDR3 residues: CASSPRAGSLSGNTIYF. The CDR3 nucleotides read TGTGCCAGCAGCCCGAGGGCAGGGTCCCTCTCTGGAAACACCATATATTTT.

CDR3 sequence reads: CAISESGPRQGWVMNTEAFF. CDR3 bases: TGTGCCATCAGTGAGTCAGGGCCCCGACAGGGATGGGTCATGAACACTGAAGCTTTCTTT. The chain joins TRBV10-3 to TRBJ1-1; 7 positions agree with TRBD1. CDR3 length equals 20 residues. Germline loops: CDR1 ENHRY, CDR2 SYGVKD. The V segment lost 0 bases and the J segment 0 bases; nucleotides outside the gene matches: 16.

This clone has just one count. The chain recombines TRBV13 with TRBJ2-1; 11 bases map to TRBD2. Germline V gene lookup returns CDR1 PRHDT and CDR2 FYEKMQ (reference sequence). J was trimmed by 8 bases and V by 4 bases; bases with no gene match: 7. This CDR3 is built from 15 residues. Here the CDR3 DNA reads TGTGCCAGCAGCTGGGGACTAGCGGAGTCAGATGAGCAGTTCTTC. Translation gives CASSWGLAESDEQFF.

On this clone itself: The same CDR3 also results from other DNA sequences found in this sample. CDR3 nucleotide sequence: TGTGCCAGCAGCCAAGTCCGGGGAGAGACCCAGTACTTC. Its translation is CASSQVRGETQYF. This sequence joins TRBV4-2 and TRBJ2-5, with D possibly being TRBD2 (5 bases). Trimming took off 1 base at V and 4 bases at J, with 7 bases between the two ends. Germline CDR1 reads LGHNA; CDR2 reads YNFKEQ. This CDR3 spans 13 amino acids.

This chain links TRBV5-6 with TRBJ1-1; a possible D gene is TRBD1 (5 bases). Looked up from germline, CDR1 is SGHDT and CDR2 is YYEEEE. This CDR3 spans 16 amino acids. The V end was cut by 3 bases, the J end by 1 base, with 16 bases between. The CDR3 bases are TGTGCCAGCAGCTCGGACACAAGGAGGTCGAACACTGAAGCTTTCTTT. This gives the protein CASSSDTRRSNTEAFF.

The gene calls are TRBV7-3 and TRBJ2-1, with D possibly TRBD2 on 6 matching bases. CDR1 and CDR2 from the germline V gene are SGHTA and FQGTGA. V gave up 1 base and J gave up 1 base, with 20 bases separating them. The CDR3 extends over 19 amino acids. CDR3 sequence: CASSLNPRVGSMSYNEQFF. The CDR3 nucleotides are TGTGCCAGCAGCTTAAACCCCAGGGTCGGGAGTATGTCCTACAATGAGCAGTTCTTC.

The chain is built from TRBV5-6 and TRBJ2-7; D unclear. V lost 3 bases, J lost 5 bases, and 12 bases lay in between. Germline V gene data show CDR1 as SGHDT and CDR2 as YYEEEE. This CDR3 is built from 13 residues. The CDR3 DNA is TGTGCCAGCAGCTCATTACCGGCCGACGAGCAGTACTTC. Amino acid sequence: CASSSLPADEQYF.

The table lists this clone with a count of one. The chain carries TRBV7-9 and TRBJ2-3, with TRBD2 matching over 7 bases. Trimming at V came to 7 bases and at J to 2 bases, leaving 12 bases not matched to a gene. Germline lookup yields CDR1 SEHNR and CDR2 FQNEAQ (reference sequence). The CDR3 is 16 residues long. CDR3 DNA sequence: TGTGCCAGCATAAAGGGGCTAGCGGCCTTCACAGATACGCAGTATTTT. Translating it yields CASIKGLAAFTDTQYF.

V gene TRBV27 combines with J gene TRBJ1-4; TRBD1 aligns across 9 bases. Losses at the gene ends were 2 bases for V and 8 bases for J; bases not matched to a gene: 15. Germline V gene lookup returns CDR1 MNHEY and CDR2 SMNVEV (reference sequence). This CDR3 contains 18 residues. In DNA, the CDR3 is TGTGCCAGCAGTTTAAGTGGGACAGGGTTCGGAATTGGGGAAAAACTGTTTTTT. Amino acid sequence: CASSLSGTGFGIGEKLFF.

Here the CDR3 reads CASSPKGATNEKLFF. The CDR3 bases are TGTGCCAGCAGCCCTAAAGGTGCAACTAATGAAAAACTGTTTTTT. V usage is TRBV7-9 and J usage is TRBJ1-4, with unresolved D. The CDR3 has 15 amino acids. V lost 5 bases to trimming and J lost 0 bases, with 10 bases between them. Germline V gene sequence: CDR1 SEHNR, CDR2 FQNEAQ (reference sequence).

V usage is TRBV29-1 and J usage is TRBJ2-2; no reliable D call. Trimming cost V 4 bases and J 9 bases, with 9 bases left between them. There are 11 residues in the CDR3. Germline CDR1 reads SQVTM; CDR2 reads ANQGSEA. CDR3 DNA: TGCAGCGTTGCCGTGGGTCGGGAGCTGTTTTTT. It translates to CSVAVGRELFF.

CDR3 DNA: TGTGCCAGCAGCTTAGACCCCCGTTTTTCCGGACTAGCGGCCGAGCAGTACTTC. It specifies CASSLDPRFSGLAAEQYF. The V and J genes are TRBV11-2 and TRBJ2-7; 10 bases are a match to TRBD2. Germline trimming cut 0 bases from V and 6 bases from J; bases unmatched to any gene: 14. The CDR3 has 18 residues. CDR1 and CDR2 from the germline V gene are SGHAT and FQNNGV.

This chain joins TRBV28 and TRBJ1-5; 9 nucleotides match TRBD1. Trimming took 7 bases from V and 6 from J; bases not matched to a gene: 16. There are 17 residues in the CDR3. The germline V gene encodes CDR1 MDHEN and CDR2 SYDVKM. CDR3 residues: CASIKGQGRYHGQPQHF. CDR3 sequence (DNA): TGTGCCAGCATCAAGGGACAGGGACGCTATCACGGTCAGCCCCAGCATTTT. The full variable domain, its missing parts supplied by reference TRBV28 and TRBJ1-5, is DVKVTQSSRYLVKRTGEKVFLECVQDMDHENMFWYRQDPGLGLRLIYFSYDVKMKEKGDIPEGYSVSREKKERFSLILESASTNQTSMYLCASIKGQGRYHGQPQHFGDGTRLSIL.

This clone was observed a few times. The rearrangement joins TRBV9 to TRBJ1-1, with D unresolved. This CDR3 has 13 residues. Germline CDR1 SGDLS, CDR2 YYNGEE. V was pared by 4 bases and J by 5 bases, with 12 bases between. CDR3 residues: CASSQRQGTEAFF. The DNA for the CDR3 is TGTGCCAGCAGCCAGCGACAAGGGACTGAAGCTTTCTTT.

The chain has TRBV5-8 and TRBJ2-7; TRBD1 is a possible D gene (6 bases). The CDR3 runs 14 residues. V was clipped by 5 bases and J by 3 bases, with 15 bases between them. Germline V gives CDR1 SGHTS, CDR2 YDEGEE. CDR3 protein: CASRGTWGHYEQYF. CDR3 in DNA: TGTGCCAGCAGAGGGACATGGGGCCACTACGAGCAGTACTTC.

The rearrangement links TRBV7-3 to TRBJ2-1; D is unclear. CDR3 length: 16 amino acids. CDR1 and CDR2 (germline): SGHTA, FQGTGA. V gave up 2 bases and J gave up 2 bases, with 13 bases separating them. The CDR3 spells CASSLGVTVPYNEQFF. CDR3 DNA: TGTGCCAGCAGCTTAGGCGTCACCGTACCCTACAATGAGCAGTTCTTC.

This clone occurred a few times. This chain joins TRBV7-3 and TRBJ2-7, with 11 bases that match TRBD2. J was trimmed by 4 bases and V by 3 bases; bases with no gene match: 5. CDR3 length: 15 residues. Germline V CDR1 and CDR2: SGHTA, FQGTGA. CDR3: CASSFVAGGQYEQYF. The DNA for the CDR3 is TGTGCCAGCAGCTTCGTAGCGGGAGGGCAGTACGAGCAGTACTTC.